One sample yielded the 10 T cell receptor beta chains listed below, sequenced in a study of response to subunit inactivated influenza vaccine. TCRdb re-called the RT-PCR reads with MiXCR, one entry per CDR3 protein. The sample has around 580,000 distinct CDR3 sequences; about 15% are singletons. This sample comprised PBMCs from blood, obtained 11 to 12 days after vaccination. The source of these receptors is a man aged 50-60 years who received an inactivated influenza vaccine.

The gene calls are TRBV7-6 and TRBJ2-2; 7 bases agree with TRBD2. CDR3 length: 16 residues. V was pared by 1 base and J by 0 bases, with 2 bases of the junction left unmatched. Germline CDR1 SGHVS, CDR2 FNYEAQ. The CDR3 sequence is CASSLVLAANTGELFF. As DNA, the CDR3 is TGTGCCAGCAGCTTAGTTCTAGCGGCGAACACCGGGGAGCTGTTTTTT.

There are many counts of this clonotype. The genes are TRBV11-2 and TRBJ1-2; 7 bases agree with TRBD1. The CDR3 covers 13 residues. V was pared by 3 bases and J by 6 bases, with 4 bases of the junction left unmatched. Germline V gives CDR1 SGHAT, CDR2 FQNNGV. CDR3 nucleotides: TGTGCCAGCAGCTTCGACAGGGCTAATGGCTACACCTTC. It translates to CASSFDRANGYTF.

This clonotype was seen more than once but under ten times. The chain links TRBV9 to TRBJ2-2; a weak D match, TRBD1 (5 bases). The germline V and J ends were trimmed by 3 bases and 2 bases, with 14 bases remaining between them. This CDR3 is built from 16 residues. CDR1 and CDR2 from the germline V gene are SGDLS and YYNGEE. The CDR3 protein is CASSGTGAENTGELFF. The CDR3 DNA sequence: TGTGCCAGCAGCGGCACTGGGGCAGAAAACACCGGGGAGCTGTTTTTT.

There are a few counts of this clonotype. The rearrangement joins TRBV20-1 to TRBJ2-1, with unresolved D. CDR3 length: 11 residues. The germline V gene encodes CDR1 DFQATT and CDR2 SNEGSKA (reference sequence). The CDR3 DNA sequence: TGCAGCAAGAGCTCCTACAATGAGCAGTTCTTC. It encodes CSKSSYNEQFF.

In regard to this clonotype: A much larger clonotype is one base distant, so this may be a read error. The CDR3 DNA sequence: TGCGCCAGCAGCCAAGATTGGGGAGAGACCCAGTACTTC. It codes for CASSQDWGETQYF. The V call is TRBV4-3, the J call TRBJ2-5; D remains unclear. There are 13 residues in the CDR3. Germline V lookup: CDR1 LGHNA, CDR2 YSLEER. Between the trimmed V and J ends, which lost 0 bases and 4 bases, there was a span of 6 bases.

The V gene is TRBV7-2, the J gene TRBJ1-2; weak D call: TRBD1 (6 bases). This CDR3 region has 15 residues. Trimming removed 0 bases at V and 3 bases at J, with 11 bases between. CDR1 is SGHTA and CDR2 is FQGNSA in the germline V gene. CDR3 in amino acids: CASSLAQAGDYGYTF. The CDR3 nucleotides are TGTGCCAGCAGCTTAGCGCAGGCAGGGGACTATGGCTACACCTTC.

This clonotype was observed a handful of times. V usage is TRBV20-1 and J usage is TRBJ2-3, with 10 bases fitting TRBD2. The trim removed 0 bases at V and 5 bases at J, leaving 8 bases unmatched. Germline V lookup: CDR1 DFQATT, CDR2 SNEGSKA (reference sequence). This CDR3 contains 16 residues. The CDR3 DNA is TGCAGTGCTAGAGATCTGGCTAGCGGGAGTCAAGATACGCAGTATTTT. Protein product: CSARDLASGSQDTQYF.

V and J are TRBV7-2 and TRBJ1-2; 9 bases fit TRBD1. Germline CDR1 reads SGHTA; CDR2 reads FQGNSA. The V segment lost 5 bases and the J segment 7 bases; nucleotides outside the gene matches: 8. This CDR3 is built from 14 residues. As DNA, the CDR3 is TGTGCCAGCAGCCAGGGACAGGGTGTTTCTGGCTACACCTTC. Translating it yields CASSQGQGVSGYTF.

The chain uses TRBV30 and TRBJ2-1; no reliable D call. The length of the CDR3 is 13 residues. V dropped 0 bases and J dropped 7 bases, with 10 bases sitting between them. The germline V gene encodes CDR1 GTSNPN and CDR2 SVGIG (reference sequence). CDR3: CAWSVPASNEQFF. The CDR3 DNA follows: TGTGCCTGGAGTGTCCCGGCCAGTAATGAGCAGTTCTTC.

The table lists this clonotype with a few counts. The chain combines TRBV5-4 with TRBJ2-6, with a possible D match to TRBD2 (5 bases). Germline V gives CDR1 SGHNT, CDR2 YYREEE (reference sequence). This CDR3 region has 19 residues. Between the trimmed V and J ends, which lost 1 base and 5 bases, there was a span of 22 bases. CDR3 nucleotide sequence: TGTGCCAGCAGCTTGTACAGCGGTCGAGGCCCCGGGAGGGCCAACGTCCTGACTTTC. Translation: CASSLYSGRGPGRANVLTF.